This T cell receptor (beta chain) stems from a study of blood T cell repertoires in COVID-19. Study-level information: Collection of acute and convalescent COVID-19 samples took place in the United States, Italy and Spain. Sources were T cells, B-cell-depleted T cells, or PBMCs; the material itself was cDNA or gDNA.

Under the authors' procedure: Amplification with reference gene primers provided the estimates of nucleated cell counts. The data were produced by immunoSEQ multiplex PCR, yet TCRdb's version contains in-frame clones alone and is incomplete. The V and J calls and clone size are taken from that table; D and trimming were inferred from the DNA. This table holds 95,000 to 150,000 clones, 80% found once. V lost 5 bases and J lost 3; bases outside the gene matches: 4. Germline CDR1 is MNHEY and CDR2 is SMNVEV (reference sequence). CDR3 length: 14 residues. Specimen: peripheral blood. This clonotype was sampled from a man aged 55 to 70 with active or convalescent COVID-19. The chain recombines TRBV27 with TRBJ2-7; 10 bases map to TRBD2. The CDR3 sequence is CASSVGLADYEQYF. In nucleotides, the CDR3 is TGTGCCAGCAGTGTCGGACTAGCGGACTACGAGCAGTACTTC.